The sequence of this TCR beta chain was determined in a study of blood T cell repertoires in COVID-19. Overall study: From T cells, B-cell-depleted T cells, or PBMCs came the material, which was cDNA or gDNA.

The table came from immunoSEQ multiplex PCR; TCRdb's copy has only in-frame clones and leaves some out. The sample records 150,000 to 200,000 clones, roughly 90% being singletons. Participant reports of clinical history set cohort assignment. Recovered status in Cohort 3 required two negative PCRs, clearance, or symptom resolution. CDR3 size: 13 residues. With 2 bases removed from V and 8 bases from J, the gap between germline ends came to 12 bases. CDR1 is LNHDA, CDR2 SQIVND, per germline (reference sequence). This clone has at least ten counts. Specimen: PBMCs or T cells enriched from blood (not recorded which). This sequence was found in a woman aged 45-60 years who had recovered from COVID-19. V and J are TRBV19 and TRBJ1-1; no firm D call. CDR3 sequence reads: CASSILGGPEAFF. The CDR3 DNA sequence: TGTGCCAGTAGTATATTAGGAGGGCCAGAAGCTTTCTTT. The entire variable domain, with the rest obtained from reference TRBV19 and TRBJ1-1, is as follows: DGGITQSPKYLFRKEGQNVTLSCEQNLNHDAMYWYRQDPGQGLRLIYYSQIVNDFQKGDIAEGYSVSREKKESFPLTVTSAQKNPTAFYLCASSILGGPEAFFGQGTRLTVV.